This T cell receptor beta chain appears in the sequencing data of a study of blood T cell repertoires in COVID-19. At the level of the study: Both acute and convalescent COVID-19 samples were obtained from the United States, Italy and Spain. The cDNA or gDNA used as material had been derived from T cells, B-cell-depleted T cells, or PBMCs.

Germline loops: CDR1 SEHNR, CDR2 FQNEAQ (reference sequence). J gave up 4 bases and V 7 bases, and 9 bases lay outside the gene matches. CDR3 length equals 15 residues. How the authors handled the data: Reference gene primer amplification yielded estimated nucleated cell counts. Assay: immunoSEQ multiplex PCR; the TCRdb copy retains only in-frame clones and omits some. The DNA was the basis for D and trimming; V, J and clone size are from that table. Altogether approximately 100,000 clones are present, around 89% being singletons, with the ten largest covering about a fifth. The sequence was obtained from a human donor with acute or convalescent COVID-19. The donor label of this sample is uncertain. Sequenced material: peripheral blood. V and J are TRBV7-9 and TRBJ2-5; 10 bases are shared with TRBD1. The CDR3 loop reads CASTPQGDRGETQYF. For the CDR3, the DNA is TGTGCCAGCACCCCTCAGGGGGACAGGGGAGAGACCCAGTACTTC.